This is a list of T cell receptor beta chains from one sample in a study of CD8 T cells in Susac syndrome. Each CDR3 protein gets one entry after TCRdb re-called the immunoSEQ multiplex PCR reads with MiXCR. The data hold 190,000 or so distinct CDR3 sequences, with 95% observed a single time. Sequencing input: CD4+ T cells from PBMCs. These receptors all stem from a human donor with multiple sclerosis. CDR3s include the opening cysteine and the closing phenylalanine or tryptophan. A D gene is named only where the DNA matches it firmly. Size values are once, few and many counts, or a class for expanded clones, and some rows have none.

TRBV6-1	TRBJ2-7	.	13	.	CASARQASYEQYF	TGTGCCAGCGCCCGACAGGCCTCCTACGAGCAGTACTTC
TRBV9	TRBJ2-3	TRBD2	16	.	CASSLLAGVETDTQYF	TGTGCCAGCAGCTTACTAGCGGGGGTAGAAACAGATACGCAGTATTTT
TRBV2	TRBJ1-2	.	12	.	CASSAVPYGYTF	TGTGCCAGCAGTGCAGTACCCTATGGCTACACCTTC
TRBV2	TRBJ2-3	.	15	.	CASTPDVTSTDTQYF	TGTGCCAGCACCCCCGACGTGACTAGCACAGATACGCAGTATTTT
TRBV30	TRBJ1-2	.	12	few	CAWSTSNYGYTF	TGTGCCTGGAGTACCTCTAACTATGGCTACACCTTC
TRBV29-1	TRBJ2-2	.	14	.	CSVDDSPNTGELFF	TGCAGCGTTGACGACAGCCCGAACACCGGGGAGCTGTTTTTT
TRBV11-2	TRBJ2-1	.	14	.	CASSPGPQMGEQFF	TGTGCCAGCAGCCCCGGGCCGCAGATGGGTGAGCAGTTCTTC
TRBV20-1	TRBJ2-3	.	13	.	CSATGSSTDTQYF	TGCAGTGCTACCGGGTCTTCCACAGATACGCAGTATTTT
TRBV5-1	TRBJ2-5	.	13	.	CASSFGQQETQYF	TGCGCCAGCAGCTTCGGGCAGCAAGAGACCCAGTACTTC
TRBV18	TRBJ2-3	.	13	.	CASSPQSPDTQYF	TGTGCCAGCTCACCACAATCGCCAGATACGCAGTATTTT
TRBV6-2/TRBV6-3	TRBJ1-2	.	11	.	CASSYPGGYTF	TGTGCCAGCAGTTATCCAGGAGGCTACACCTTC
TRBV3-1	TRBJ2-5	.	14	.	CASSTSSAGGTQYF	TGTGCCAGCAGCACATCAAGTGCCGGTGGGACCCAGTACTTC
TRBV24-1	TRBJ2-3	TRBD1	16	.	CATSDQGGAGTDTQYF	TGTGCCACCAGTGACCAAGGGGGCGCGGGCACAGATACGCAGTATTTT
TRBV6-2/TRBV6-3	TRBJ2-1	TRBD1	12	.	CASRQGGNEQFF	TGTGCCAGCCGACAGGGGGGCAATGAGCAGTTCTTC
TRBV12-3/TRBV12-4	TRBJ2-4	.	12	.	CASSLVPTKQYF	TGTGCCAGCAGTTTAGTCCCTACTAAGCAGTACTTC
TRBV30	TRBJ1-1	.	12	.	CASHQGTTEAFF	TGTGCCTCCCATCAGGGGACCACTGAAGCTTTCTTT
TRBV29-1	TRBJ2-3	.	12	.	CSHTGSTDTQYF	TGCAGCCATACAGGGAGCACAGATACGCAGTATTTT
TRBV12-3/TRBV12-4	TRBJ2-1	TRBD1	14	.	CASRSGTGTDEQFF	TGTGCCAGCAGGTCCGGGACAGGGACCGATGAGCAGTTCTTC
TRBV15	TRBJ2-1	TRBD1	14	.	CATSRNRQGYEQFF	TGTGCCACCAGCAGAAACCGACAGGGCTATGAGCAGTTCTTC
TRBV4-2	TRBJ1-1	.	15	.	CASSPGSGVGTEAFF	TGTGCCAGCAGCCCGGGCTCTGGGGTGGGCACTGAAGCTTTCTTT
TRBV29-1	TRBJ2-5	.	12	.	CSGFDGEETQYF	TGCAGCGGGTTCGACGGGGAAGAGACCCAGTACTTC
TRBV15	TRBJ1-6	TRBD1	16	.	CATSRMGRQGASPLHF	TGTGCCACCAGCAGAATGGGAAGACAGGGAGCTTCACCCCTCCACTTT
TRBV6-1	TRBJ2-7	TRBD1	16	.	CASSLHTGTAAYEQYF	TGTGCCAGCAGTCTCCACACCGGGACAGCCGCCTACGAGCAGTACTTC
TRBV3-1	TRBJ2-4	.	14	.	CASGPEGAKNIQYF	TGTGCCAGCGGTCCGGAAGGAGCCAAAAACATTCAGTACTTC
TRBV24-1	TRBJ2-5	.	13	.	CATAGTQEETQYF	TGTGCCACCGCCGGGACTCAGGAAGAGACCCAGTACTTC
TRBV15	TRBJ1-5	.	13	.	CATSRDSGEPQHF	TGTGCCACCAGCAGAGATTCCGGGGAGCCCCAGCATTTT
TRBV20-1	TRBJ1-5	TRBD1	13	.	CSAWGQGYQPQHF	TGCAGTGCTTGGGGACAGGGCTATCAGCCCCAGCATTTT
TRBV20-1	TRBJ2-1	.	14	.	CSARTGGRYNEQFF	TGCAGTGCCAGAACCGGGGGGCGATACAATGAGCAGTTCTTC
TRBV10-3	TRBJ2-3	.	13	.	CAISEPRADTQYF	TGTGCCATCAGTGAACCCAGAGCAGATACGCAGTATTTT
TRBV18	TRBJ1-1	.	13	.	CASSQREGAEAFF	TGTGCCAGCTCCCAGCGGGAGGGTGCTGAAGCTTTCTTT
TRBV11-2	TRBJ2-7	.	16	.	CASSLLQQTISYEQYF	TGTGCCAGCAGCTTACTCCAACAGACTATTTCCTACGAGCAGTACTTC
TRBV4-1	TRBJ1-1	.	15	.	CASSQVPGMNTEAFF	TGCGCCAGCAGCCAAGTACCCGGCATGAACACTGAAGCTTTCTTT
TRBV20-1	TRBJ1-5	.	14	.	CSAIKDPLKGPQHF	TGCAGTGCTATAAAAGACCCTTTGAAAGGGCCCCAGCATTTT
TRBV19	TRBJ2-6	.	15	once	CASSPTGSGANVLTF	TGTGCCAGTAGCCCCACAGGGTCTGGGGCCAACGTCCTGACTTTC
TRBV14	TRBJ1-6	.	15	.	CASSQYGGQGSPLHF	TGTGCCAGCAGCCAATACGGGGGACAAGGCTCACCCCTCCACTTT
TRBV3-1	TRBJ2-7	.	16	.	CASSRGPTGSLYEQYF	TGTGCCAGCAGTCGGGGCCCGACGGGATCCCTCTACGAGCAGTACTTC
TRBV30	TRBJ1-1	.	11	.	CASDPREGAFF	TGTGCCTCGGACCCCCGAGAGGGAGCTTTCTTT
TRBV30	TRBJ2-5	.	13	.	CAWIGGTRETQYF	TGTGCCTGGATTGGTGGGACAAGGGAGACCCAGTACTTC
TRBV27	TRBJ2-5	TRBD2	18	once	CASSPAWTSGGLGETQYF	TGTGCCAGCAGTCCAGCCTGGACTAGCGGGGGCCTAGGGGAGACCCAGTACTTC
TRBV27	TRBJ2-7	TRBD1	15	.	CASSSLRTGAYEQYF	TGTGCCAGCAGTTCTCTAAGGACAGGGGCCTACGAGCAGTACTTC
TRBV6-5	TRBJ2-1	TRBD2	15	.	CASSIGTSPYNEQFF	TGTGCCAGCAGTATAGGGACTAGCCCCTACAATGAGCAGTTCTTC
TRBV10-3	TRBJ1-5	.	17	.	CAISESIPSSGNQPQHF	TGTGCCATCAGTGAGTCGATACCTTCCTCGGGCAATCAGCCCCAGCATTTT
TRBV5-1	TRBJ2-5	TRBD1	14	.	CASSADRYQETQYF	TGCGCCAGCAGCGCGGACAGGTATCAAGAGACCCAGTACTTC
TRBV3-1	TRBJ2-1	.	12	.	CASSQWGNEQFF	TGTGCCAGCAGCCAGTGGGGGAATGAGCAGTTCTTC
TRBV7-9	TRBJ2-2	.	13	.	CASSFDSRMELFF	TGTGCCAGCAGCTTTGATAGCCGCATGGAGCTGTTTTTT
TRBV6-2/TRBV6-3	TRBJ2-1	TRBD1	13	few	CASSRDSYNEQFF	TGTGCCAGCAGCCGGGACAGTTACAATGAGCAGTTCTTC
TRBV21-1	TRBJ2-5	.	17	.	CASSVKPWDRGPETQYF	TGTGCCAGCAGCGTCAAACCATGGGACAGGGGGCCGGAGACCCAGTACTTC
TRBV30	TRBJ2-5	.	13	few	CAWLQGGEETQYF	TGTGCCTGGTTACAGGGTGGAGAAGAGACCCAGTACTTC
TRBV2	TRBJ1-1	.	14	.	CASTSGPLNTEAFF	TGTGCCAGCACCTCGGGGCCGCTGAACACTGAAGCTTTCTTT
TRBV10-3	TRBJ2-3	.	15	.	CAISEELAVPDTQYF	TGTGCCATCAGTGAGGAACTAGCAGTGCCAGATACGCAGTATTTT
TRBV30	TRBJ2-3	.	14	once	CAWSRALGTDTQYF	TGTGCCTGGAGTAGGGCCTTGGGCACAGATACGCAGTATTTT
TRBV9	TRBJ2-3	.	11	.	CASSARDTQYF	TGTGCCAGCTCTGCGAGAGATACGCAGTATTTT
TRBV12-3/TRBV12-4	TRBJ2-7	.	13	.	CASGRTVLYEQYF	TGTGCCAGCGGGAGAACAGTGCTCTACGAGCAGTACTTC
TRBV2	TRBJ2-3	TRBD2	18	once	CASSPGWLAGGGTDTQYF	TGTGCCAGCAGCCCAGGGTGGCTAGCGGGGGGGGGCACAGATACGCAGTATTTT
TRBV29-1	TRBJ2-5	.	10	.	CSVGWETQYF	TGCAGCGTCGGCTGGGAGACCCAGTACTTC
TRBV20-1	TRBJ2-3	TRBD1	15	.	CSASLRDRSTDTQYF	TGCAGTGCTAGCTTACGGGACAGGTCTACAGATACGCAGTATTTT
TRBV2	TRBJ1-1	.	13	.	CASSGGSYTEAFF	TGTGCCAGCAGTGGAGGAAGTTACACTGAAGCTTTCTTT
TRBV20-1	TRBJ1-5	.	13	.	CSASRPEHQPQHF	TGCAGTGCTAGCCGACCGGAGCATCAGCCCCAGCATTTT